The TCR beta chain described here comes from a study of early T cells in non-severe SARS-CoV-2 infection. The overall study: Chains were unpaired, as sequencing was done on bulk RNA from unsorted whole blood.

This clonotype was counted ten times or more. TCRdb re-called the 5' RACE reads with MiXCR, one entry per CDR3 protein. Of some 30,000 distinct CDR3 sequences listed, under 5% are singletons. The sequence derives from an adult who was a healthcare worker with PCR-confirmed SARS-CoV-2 infection or an uninfected control (not recorded which). The sample taken for sequencing was whole blood.

This CDR3 reads CASSQGSGGNSPLHF. CDR3 coding DNA: TGTGCCAGCAGCCAAGGGAGTGGAGGGAATTCACCCCTCCACTTT. J is TRBJ1-6 and V is TRBV3-1; D uncertain. The V and J ends lost 1 base and 7 bases respectively, with 11 bases between them. This CDR3 comprises 15 residues. CDR1 and CDR2 (germline): LGHDT, YNNKEL (reference sequence).